A single sample gave rise to the 16 T cell receptor beta chains below, sequenced in a study of cytomegalovirus exposure and HLA in healthy donors. It was with 60 Vbeta and 13 Jbeta primers that the PCR ran. Profiled with immunoSEQ multiplex PCR; TCRdb holds only in-frame clones, not every one. The sample yields about 210,000 clones, around 88% seen once. Sequenced: PBMCs. These receptors all stem from a man aged 40-49 years in good health and CMV-seropositive.

V usage is TRBV7-6 and J usage is TRBJ2-7, with D tentatively TRBD2 (6 bases). CDR1 is SGHVS and CDR2 is FNYEAQ in the germline V gene. CDR3 length equals 13 residues. Trimming took off 1 base at V and 6 bases at J, with 10 bases between the two ends. This CDR3 is CASSLVAGGEQYF. The CDR3 region has the DNA TGTGCCAGCAGCTTAGTGGCCGGGGGCGAGCAGTACTTC. The full variable domain, completed using reference TRBV7-6 and TRBJ2-7, is GAGVSQSPRYKVTKRGQDVALRCDPISGHVSLYWYRQALGQGPEFLTYFNYEAQQDKSGLPNDRFSAERPEGSISTLTIQRTEQRDSAMYRCASSLVAGGEQYFGPGTRLTVT.

The DNA for the CDR3 is TGTGCCAGCAGCTTGACCGGGTCTCCGCTCTATGGCTACACCTTC. It is translated as CASSLTGSPLYGYTF. The rearrangement uses TRBV11-2 and TRBJ1-2; D remains ambiguous. Germline lookup yields CDR1 SGHAT and CDR2 FQNNGV. V lost 3 bases and J 4 bases, leaving 15 bases between the germline ends. The CDR3 is made up of 15 amino acids. Supplemented by reference TRBV11-2 and TRBJ1-2, the full variable domain reads EAGVAQSPRYKIIEKRQSVAFWCNPISGHATLYWYQQILGQGPKLLIQFQNNGVVDDSQLPKDRFSAERLKGVDSTLKIQPAKLEDSAVYLCASSLTGSPLYGYTFGSGTRLTVV.

The chain joins TRBV19 to TRBJ2-6; D gene unclear. Looked up from germline, CDR1 is LNHDA and CDR2 is SQIVND (reference sequence). The CDR3 length is 15 residues. The V end was cut by 3 bases, the J end by 0 bases, with 6 bases between. CDR3 sequence reads: CASSIPNSGANVLTF. CDR3 DNA sequence: TGTGCCAGTAGTATCCCAAACTCTGGGGCCAACGTCCTGACTTTC.

The chain has TRBV6-5 and TRBJ1-1, with a tentative D call TRBD1 (6 bases). V lost 2 bases and J lost 9, with 13 bases in between. The V gene's germline CDR1 is MNHEY and CDR2 SVGAGI. The CDR3 runs to 13 residues. In DNA, the CDR3 is TGTGCCAGCAGTTACGGTAAAGGACAGAAAGCTTTCTTT. Protein product: CASSYGKGQKAFF.

J is TRBJ1-2 and V is TRBV5-1; 10 nucleotides align to TRBD1. In germline, CDR1 is SGHRS, CDR2 YFSETQ. V was clipped by 0 bases and J by 7 bases; unmatched bases: 6. The CDR3 runs 15 residues. The CDR3 is CASSLGQGARTGYTF. For the CDR3, the DNA is TGCGCCAGCAGCTTGGGACAGGGGGCAAGAACTGGCTACACCTTC.

DNA for the CDR3: TGCAGCGTTGAGGCTCCCCAAGAGACCCAGTACTTC. It is translated as CSVEAPQETQYF. This sequence joins TRBV29-1 and TRBJ2-5; D gene uncertain. CDR1 is SQVTM, CDR2 ANQGSEA, per germline. The V end lost 3 bases, the J end lost 1 base, and 6 bases lay between the germline ends. The CDR3 has 12 amino acids.

The rearrangement links TRBV11-1 to TRBJ2-5; tentatively, D is TRBD1 (6 bases). The germline CDR1 and CDR2 sequences are SGHAT and FQDESV (reference sequence). There are 13 residues in the CDR3. V was clipped by 2 bases and J by 2 bases, with 6 bases between them. This CDR3 is CASSLRGQETQYF. Written as DNA, the CDR3 is TGTGCCAGCAGCTTAAGGGGGCAAGAGACCCAGTACTTC.

This clone was observed a few times. V usage is TRBV28 and J usage is TRBJ1-5; no definite D call. The CDR3 covers 12 residues. The V gene lost 4 bases and the J gene lost 8 bases, with 9 bases spanning the gap. Germline CDR1 and CDR2: MDHEN and SYDVKM. CDR3 sequence reads: CASSSAAEPQHF. The CDR3 DNA is TGTGCCAGCAGTTCCGCCGCGGAGCCCCAGCATTTT.

This clone has just one count. This sequence joins TRBV28 and TRBJ2-2, with a tentative D call TRBD1 (6 bases). CDR3 size: 16 residues. Trimming removed 1 base from V and 7 bases from J, with 16 bases in between. Germline CDR1 MDHEN, CDR2 SYDVKM. For the CDR3, the DNA is TGTGCCAGCAGTTTATCAGTCGGGACAACCAACGGGGAGCTGTTTTTT. Amino acids: CASSLSVGTTNGELFF. Full variable domain (missing parts from reference TRBV28 and TRBJ2-2): DVKVTQSSRYLVKRTGEKVFLECVQDMDHENMFWYRQDPGLGLRLIYFSYDVKMKEKGDIPEGYSVSREKKERFSLILESASTNQTSMYLCASSLSVGTTNGELFFGEGSRLTVL.

The V call is TRBV5-4, the J call TRBJ2-1; D is unresolved. CDR1 and CDR2 from the germline V gene are SGHNT and YYREEE (reference sequence). This CDR3 contains 12 residues. With 4 bases removed from V and 9 bases from J, the gap between germline ends came to 11 bases. The CDR3, as DNA: TGTGCCAGCAGCCCACTCTCCGGTGAGCAGTTCTTC. Translation: CASSPLSGEQFF.

The chain uses TRBV5-1 and TRBJ1-6; D unresolved. V lost 0 bases, J lost 8 bases, and 6 bases lay in between. This CDR3 region has 13 residues. Per germline, CDR1 SGHRS and CDR2 YFSETQ. The CDR3 sequence is CASSLDTDSPLHF. The CDR3 coding sequence is TGCGCCAGCAGCTTGGATACGGATTCACCCCTCCACTTT.

The gene calls are TRBV27 and TRBJ2-7, with D possibly TRBD1 on 6 matching bases. V was shortened by 5 bases and J by 5 bases, with 19 bases between the two germline ends. This CDR3 is 15 amino acids long. CDR1 and CDR2 from the germline V gene are MNHEY and SMNVEV (reference sequence). As DNA, the CDR3 is TGTGCCAGCAGTCAATTACAGGGACCCGCCGACGAGCAGTACTTC. Translation: CASSQLQGPADEQYF.

The chain couples TRBV27 to TRBJ2-7; D might be TRBD1 (6 bases). V was clipped by 5 bases and J by 4 bases, with 15 bases between them. CDR3 length equals 14 residues. Germline V CDR1 and CDR2: MNHEY, SMNVEV (reference sequence). CDR3 sequence (DNA): TGTGCCAGCAGTCTCCAACAGGGCTCTTACGAGCAGTACTTC. This translates into CASSLQQGSYEQYF.

V and J are TRBV2 and TRBJ2-6; TRBD1 matches 9 bases. The germline CDR1 and CDR2 sequences are SNHLY and FYNNEI. CDR3 length equals 18 residues. The J segment lost 4 bases and the V segment lost 6 bases, leaving 13 bases of the junction unmatched. This chain's CDR3 is CASRLDRGMQAGANVLTF. CDR3 coding DNA: TGTGCCAGCAGACTAGACAGGGGGATGCAAGCAGGGGCCAACGTCCTGACTTTC.

The CDR3 DNA reads as TGTGCCAGCAGCTCGCTGGCAGGGGGTTCCTACGAGCAGTACTTC. Translating gives CASSSLAGGSYEQYF. The genes are TRBV7-8 and TRBJ2-7, with TRBD1 identical over 7 bases. The CDR3 sequence is 15 residues long. Germline CDR1 is SGHVS and CDR2 is FQNEAQ. After removal of 4 bases from V and 1 base from J, the junction contained 7 bases not matched to a gene.

The gene calls are TRBV7-2 and TRBJ2-2; D perhaps matches TRBD1 (6 bases). The V end was cut by 6 bases, the J end by 1 base, with 9 bases between. CDR1 is SGHTA, CDR2 FQGNSA, per germline. CDR3 length equals 14 residues. The chain's CDR3 is CASRTGVNTGELFF. CDR3 coding DNA: TGTGCCAGCAGGACAGGAGTGAACACCGGGGAGCTGTTTTTT.